This is a list of T cell receptor beta chains from one sample in a study of beta chain features in type 1 diabetes. The method was immunoSEQ multiplex PCR; TCRdb's version includes in-frame clones alone and lacks a portion of them. The sample carries about 660,000 clones, around 15% recorded once. The sample consisted of naive CD4+ T cells from blood. These receptors all stem from a man younger than 30 with type 1 diabetes. CDR3s include the opening cysteine and the closing phenylalanine or tryptophan. A D gene is named only where the DNA matches it firmly. Only part of the rows carry a size: once, few, many, or a class if the clone is expanded.

>TRBJ1-4|few|TRBV9|NA
CASSVGPPGEKLFF
TGTGCCAGCAGCGTAGGACCCCCGGGGGAAAAACTGTTTTTT
>TRBJ2-3|NA|TRBV5-1|TRBD2
CASSFETSGSTDTQYF
TGCGCCAGCAGCTTCGAGACTAGCGGGAGCACAGATACGCAGTATTTT
>TRBJ1-1|NA|TRBV30|TRBD1
CAWSTGVNTEAFF
TGTGCCTGGAGTACAGGGGTTAACACTGAAGCTTTCTTT
>TRBJ2-5|NA|TRBV18|TRBD1
CASSPLGQGPETQYF
TGTGCCAGCTCACCACTCGGACAGGGCCCAGAGACCCAGTACTTC
>TRBJ1-5|NA|TRBV19|NA
CASSDPGTNQPQHF
TGTGCCAGTAGCGACCCGGGGACCAATCAGCCCCAGCATTTT
>TRBJ2-7|few|TRBV6-5|TRBD2
CASSYSLAGGTYEQYF
TGTGCCAGCAGTTACTCTTTAGCGGGGGGAACCTACGAGCAGTACTTC
>TRBJ2-1|NA|TRBV2|TRBD2
CAAYQGAGGYNEQFF
TGTGCCGCCTACCAGGGTGCGGGAGGATACAATGAGCAGTTCTTC
>TRBJ2-2|NA|TRBV7-2|NA
CASSLDTPRYTGELFF
TGTGCCAGCAGCTTAGACACGCCGAGATACACCGGGGAGCTGTTTTTT
>TRBJ1-5|NA|TRBV6-1|NA
CASSGGWGNQPQHF
TGTGCCAGCAGTGGGGGCTGGGGCAATCAGCCCCAGCATTTT
>TRBJ2-7|few|TRBV20-1|NA
CSARDIAEQYF
TGCAGTGCTAGAGATATTGCAGAGCAGTACTTC
>TRBJ2-1|few|TRBV5-6|TRBD2
CASSLGTIYNEQFF
TGTGCCAGCAGCCTAGGGACTATCTACAATGAGCAGTTCTTC
>TRBJ1-5|few|TRBV2|NA
CASSEALLSGQPQHF
TGTGCCAGCAGTGAAGCGCTTCTGTCGGGACAGCCCCAGCATTTT
>TRBJ2-5|NA|TRBV5-1|TRBD1
CASSSQGARQETQYF
TGCGCCAGCAGCTCACAGGGGGCGCGTCAAGAGACCCAGTACTTC
>TRBJ2-1|few|TRBV7-2|TRBD2
CASSSSGNSYNEQFF
TGTGCCAGCAGCTCCAGCGGGAACTCCTACAATGAGCAGTTCTTC
>TRBJ1-2|few|TRBV5-8|NA
CASSSNYGYTF
TGTGCCAGCAGCTCTAACTATGGCTACACCTTC
>TRBJ1-1|few|TRBV18|TRBD1
CASSLRTGDSVNTEAFF
TGTGCCAGCTCACTCCGGACAGGGGACTCGGTGAACACTGAAGCTTTCTTT
>TRBJ2-3|few|TRBV29-1|NA
CSVEQSSADTQYF
TGCAGCGTTGAACAGTCAAGCGCAGATACGCAGTATTTT
>TRBJ2-3|few|TRBV30|TRBD2
CACSTSGTDTQYF
TGTGCCTGTTCGACTAGCGGCACAGATACGCAGTATTTT
>TRBJ1-2|NA|TRBV30|TRBD1
CAWSVAGTGYGYTF
TGTGCCTGGAGTGTTGCCGGGACAGGGTATGGCTACACCTTC
>TRBJ2-4|few|TRBV5-1|NA
CASSSQTGRDIQYF
TGCGCCAGCAGCTCGCAGACAGGACGAGACATTCAGTACTTC
>TRBJ2-3|few|TRBV7-2|NA
CASSLGLGLDTQYF
TGTGCCAGCAGCTTGGGACTGGGCCTAGATACGCAGTATTTT
>TRBJ2-2|few|TRBV18|NA
CASSPKAVPGTGELFF
TGTGCCAGCTCACCAAAGGCGGTTCCGGGCACCGGGGAGCTGTTTTTT
>TRBJ1-1|NA|TRBV10-3|TRBD1
CAIRDREVIGKAFF
TGTGCCATCAGGGACAGGGAGGTGATTGGGAAAGCTTTCTTT
>TRBJ1-6|few|TRBV7-2|NA
CASSVSGLGSPLHF
TGTGCCAGCAGCGTATCGGGGTTAGGCTCACCCCTCCACTTT
>TRBJ1-1|few|TRBV7-9|NA
CASSSREGRTEAFF
TGTGCCAGCAGCTCCCGGGAGGGGAGGACTGAAGCTTTCTTT
>TRBJ2-1|NA|TRBV5-1|NA
CASSSDSSSYNEQFF
TGCGCCAGCAGCTCCGACAGTTCCTCCTACAATGAGCAGTTCTTC
>TRBJ2-1|few|TRBV10-1|NA
CASSEGGSYNEQFF
TGCGCCAGCAGTGAGGGTGGGTCCTACAATGAGCAGTTCTTC
>TRBJ2-1|few|TRBV20-1|TRBD2
CSATRGEGWFF
TGCAGTGCTACCAGAGGGGAGGGTTGGTTCTTC
>TRBJ2-5|few|TRBV7-7|NA
CASTTGVRETQYF
TGTGCTAGCACCACCGGGGTGCGAGAGACCCAGTACTTC
>TRBJ2-5|few|TRBV29-1|NA
CSGGTLSQETQYF
TGCAGCGGTGGGACACTCTCACAAGAGACCCAGTACTTC
>TRBJ1-2|few|TRBV6-5|NA
CASSYSNNSPYGYTF
TGTGCCAGCAGTTACTCGAACAACAGCCCCTATGGCTACACCTTC
>TRBJ2-2|few|TRBV7-9|NA
CASSLGSLRTENTGELFF
TGTGCCAGCAGCTTAGGTAGTTTACGGACAGAGAACACCGGGGAGCTGTTTTTT
>TRBJ2-3|NA|TRBV30|NA
CAWSKVGGRDTQYF
TGTGCCTGGAGTAAGGTAGGGGGGCGAGATACGCAGTATTTT
>TRBJ1-2|NA|TRBV5-4|TRBD1
CASSLTGAGYYGYTF
TGTGCCAGCAGCTTGACAGGGGCGGGGTACTATGGCTACACCTTC
>TRBJ2-7|NA|TRBV15|TRBD1
CATSRGGTGAAYEQYF
TGTGCCACCAGCAGAGGAGGGACAGGGGCCGCCTACGAGCAGTACTTC
>TRBJ1-6|NA|TRBV2|NA
CASGGQLGNSPLHF
TGTGCCAGCGGAGGGCAGCTTGGGAATTCACCCCTCCACTTT
>TRBJ1-1|NA|TRBV5-1|TRBD1
CASSSTGGVQDTEAFF
TGCGCCAGCAGCTCGACAGGGGGTGTCCAGGACACTGAAGCTTTCTTT
>TRBJ2-7|few|TRBV6-5|TRBD2
CASRPGTSGSYEQYF
TGTGCCAGCAGACCTGGGACTAGCGGGAGCTACGAGCAGTACTTC
>TRBJ1-5|NA|TRBV7-8|TRBD1
CASSKYPGQGDQPQHF
TGTGCCAGCAGCAAATACCCGGGACAGGGTGATCAGCCCCAGCATTTT
>TRBJ2-1|few|TRBV7-2|TRBD2
CASSVLAGGGNEQFF
TGTGCCAGCAGCGTTCTAGCGGGAGGGGGCAATGAGCAGTTCTTC
>TRBJ2-1|NA|TRBV2|NA
CASTREPPQGQFF
TGTGCCAGCACCCGCGAGCCCCCCCAAGGGCAGTTCTTC
>TRBJ1-1|NA|TRBV28|NA
CASSPTVFTEAFF
TGTGCCAGCAGTCCAACAGTCTTCACTGAAGCTTTCTTT